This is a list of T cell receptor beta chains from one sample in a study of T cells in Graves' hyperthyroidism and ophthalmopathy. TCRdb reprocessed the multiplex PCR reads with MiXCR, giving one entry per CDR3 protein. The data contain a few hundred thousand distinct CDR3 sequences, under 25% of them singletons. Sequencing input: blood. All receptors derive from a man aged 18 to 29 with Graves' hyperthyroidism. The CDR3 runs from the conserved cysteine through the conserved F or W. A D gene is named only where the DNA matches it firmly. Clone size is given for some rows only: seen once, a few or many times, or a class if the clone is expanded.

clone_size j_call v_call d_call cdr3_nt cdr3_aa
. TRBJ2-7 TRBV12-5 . TGTGCTAGTGGTTACGTGCGACCTAGATCCTACGAGCAGTACTTC CASGYVRPRSYEQYF
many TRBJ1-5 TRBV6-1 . TGTGCCAGCAGTACCCCCCGGAAGAATCAGCCCCAGCATTTT CASSTPRKNQPQHF
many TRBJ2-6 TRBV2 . TGTGCCAGCAGTATGACAGAGAGGGGCTCTGGGGCCAACGTCCTGACTTTC CASSMTERGSGANVLTF
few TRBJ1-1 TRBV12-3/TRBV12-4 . TGTGCCAGTTCAGTCCAGGGTGCGAACACTGAAGCTTTCTTT CASSVQGANTEAFF
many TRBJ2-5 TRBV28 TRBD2 TGTGCCAGCAGTATCACGGGGGGGCGGAAAGGGACCCAGTACTTC CASSITGGRKGTQYF
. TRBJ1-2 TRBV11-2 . TGTGCCAGCAGCTTCCTAGCGGGGATCTACGCGTCTTATGGCTACACCTTC CASSFLAGIYASYGYTF
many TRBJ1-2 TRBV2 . TGTGCCAGCAGGGCGGGGGAAAGAGGCTACACCTTC CASRAGERGYTF
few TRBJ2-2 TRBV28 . TGTGCCAGCAGCCCACCCGGACCCAAGGGTGGGGAGCTGTTTTTT CASSPPGPKGGELFF
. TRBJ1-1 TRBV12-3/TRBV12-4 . TGTGCCAGCAGTAACGATCGTCTGAACACTGAAGCTTTCTTT CASSNDRLNTEAFF
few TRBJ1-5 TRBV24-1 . TGTGCCACCAGTGACGCGCGATCCAGGAGTGCAGGGAGCAATCAGCCCCAGCATTTT CATSDARSRSAGSNQPQHF
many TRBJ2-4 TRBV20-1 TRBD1 TGCAGTGCGGGACAGGGGGACATTCAGTACTTC CSAGQGDIQYF
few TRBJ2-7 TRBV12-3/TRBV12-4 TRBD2 TGTGCCAGCACCAAAGGGGGACTAGCGGGAGGACTGTACTTC CASTKGGLAGGLYF
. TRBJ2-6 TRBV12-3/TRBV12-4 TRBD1 TGTGCCAGCAGTTTGGGGACAGGGATGTTTGGGGCCAACGTCCTGACTTTC CASSLGTGMFGANVLTF
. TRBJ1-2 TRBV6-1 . TGTGCCAGCAGTGAAGCTCGCGCTCCCTCCTATGGCTACACCTTC CASSEARAPSYGYTF
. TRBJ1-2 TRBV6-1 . TGTGCCAGCAGTGAAGACTTCATTCTTTATGGCTACACCTTC CASSEDFILYGYTF
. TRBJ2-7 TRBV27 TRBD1 TGTGCCAGCAGTTTGGGGATGGGACAGGGGGCCTACGAGCAGTACTTC CASSLGMGQGAYEQYF
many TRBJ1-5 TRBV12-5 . TGTGCTAGTGGAGAAGGCAGTTATAGCAATCAGCCCCAGCATTTT CASGEGSYSNQPQHF
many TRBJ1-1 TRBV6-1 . TGTGCCAGCAGTGATCAAGGGGGGATTGAAGCTTTCTTT CASSDQGGIEAFF
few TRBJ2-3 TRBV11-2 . TGTGCCAGCAGCTTATCTCCCCGGGATACGCAGTATTTT CASSLSPRDTQYF
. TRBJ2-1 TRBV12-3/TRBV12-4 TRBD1 TGTGCCAGCAGTAAGGGACAGGGCTCCTACAATGAGCAGTTCTTC CASSKGQGSYNEQFF
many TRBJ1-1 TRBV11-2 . TGTGCCAGCAGGGATGACAGCGTCCTTGACACTGAAGCTTTCTTT CASRDDSVLDTEAFF
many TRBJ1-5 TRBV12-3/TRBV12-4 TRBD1 TGTGCCAGCAGTCGACAGGGTGCAAGCAATCAGCCCCAGCATTTT CASSRQGASNQPQHF
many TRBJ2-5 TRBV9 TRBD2 TGTGCCAGCAGCGCGGGGGGGGCAGCGGAGACCCAGTACTTC CASSAGGAAETQYF
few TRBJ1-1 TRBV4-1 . TGCGCCAGCAGCCAAGATCCGGGATCCCTCGCTGAAGCTTTCTTT CASSQDPGSLAEAFF
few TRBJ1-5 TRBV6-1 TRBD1 TGTGCCAGCGGATGGACAGGGCCCAATCAGCCCCAGCATTTT CASGWTGPNQPQHF
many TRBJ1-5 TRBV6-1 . TGTGCCAGCAGTGCAGACTGGGGCAATCAGCCCCAGCATTTT CASSADWGNQPQHF
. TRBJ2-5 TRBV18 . TGTGCCAGCTCACCGGGACGACTCAACCAAGAGACCCAGTACTTC CASSPGRLNQETQYF
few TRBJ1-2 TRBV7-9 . TGTGCCAGCAGCTTAGGAGAGGGAAGGATGAGCTACACCTTC CASSLGEGRMSYTF
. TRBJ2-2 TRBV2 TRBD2 TGTGCCAGCAGGAAGACTAGCGGGGGGGCCGGTACCGGGGAGCTGTTTTTT CASRKTSGGAGTGELFF
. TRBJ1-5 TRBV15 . TGTGCCACCAGTTGGGATTTCAGCAATCAGCCCCAGCATTTT CATSWDFSNQPQHF
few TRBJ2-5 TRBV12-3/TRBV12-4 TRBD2 TGTGCCACCAGTGATACCCGGACTAGCGGGGGGCAAGAGACCCAGTACTTC CATSDTRTSGGQETQYF
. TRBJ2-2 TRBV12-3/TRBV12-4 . TGTGCCAGCAGTTTAGGTATCGGCCAAGTCTCCGGGGAGCTGTTTTTT CASSLGIGQVSGELFF
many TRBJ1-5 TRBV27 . TGTGCCAGCAGTTCGAGCCCACCGCGCAATCAGCCCCAGCATTTT CASSSSPPRNQPQHF
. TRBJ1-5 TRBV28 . TGTGCCGCAGCTCCCGAGAGGGGCAATCAGCCCCAGCATTTT CAAAPERGNQPQHF
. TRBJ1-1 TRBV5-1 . TGCGCCAGCAGCTTGGCCGGGGGACTATGGACTGAAGCTTTCTTT CASSLAGGLWTEAFF
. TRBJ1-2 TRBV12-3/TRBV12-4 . TGTGCCAGCAACGTGAGACCCGGCGGCTATGGCTACACCTTC CASNVRPGGYGYTF
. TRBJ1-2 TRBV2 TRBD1 TGTGCCAGCAGTGAAGCCCCTAACTACCGGGACAGCTTC CASSEAPNYRDSF
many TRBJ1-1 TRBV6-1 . TGTGCCAGCAGCTCTCCTGACCGTCTCGGGAGCACTGAAGCTTTCTTT CASSSPDRLGSTEAFF
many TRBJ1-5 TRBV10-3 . TGTGCCATCAGTGCAGCAGGGGTTGGGAACAATCAGCCCCAGCATTTT CAISAAGVGNNQPQHF
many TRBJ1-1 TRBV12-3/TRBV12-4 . TGTGCCAGCAGTTTAGGTCCTGTCACTGAAGCTTTCTTT CASSLGPVTEAFF
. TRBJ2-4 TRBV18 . TGTGCCAGCTCATACCTCAGAGGTGGCCTACACATTCAGTACTTC CASSYLRGGLHIQYF
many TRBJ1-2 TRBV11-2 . TGTGCCAGCAGCCTTGACAGCCGCTCTGGCTACACCTTC CASSLDSRSGYTF